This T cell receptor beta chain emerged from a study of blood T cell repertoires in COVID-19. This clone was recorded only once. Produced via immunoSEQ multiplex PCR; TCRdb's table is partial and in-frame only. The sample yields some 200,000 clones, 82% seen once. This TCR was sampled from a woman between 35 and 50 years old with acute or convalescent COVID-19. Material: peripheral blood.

Here the CDR3 DNA reads TGTGCCAGTAGTATAAAGGCGGCCGGAAACACCATATATTTT. Translation gives CASSIKAAGNTIYF. The V gene is TRBV19, the J gene TRBJ1-3; D not resolved. Germline assignment: CDR1 LNHDA and CDR2 SQIVND (reference sequence). There are 14 residues in the CDR3. Trimming took 2 bases from V and 4 from J, leaving 9 bases between them.